This TCR beta chain appears in the sequencing data of a study of T cell responses to AZD1222 COVID-19 vaccine. Sequenced by immunoSEQ multiplex PCR; TCRdb stores in-frame clones only, minus some. This sample carries 130,000 or so clones, about 90% of them seen once, and the ten largest clones take about 2.7%. Germline assignment: CDR1 MGHRA and CDR2 YSYEKL. The CDR3 has 16 residues. The V and J ends lost 0 bases and 1 base respectively, with 12 bases between them. The TCR originated in an adult in good health. The chain recombines TRBV4-1 with TRBJ2-5, with D maybe TRBD2 (5 bases). This material consisted of peripheral blood, taken on day 0 of AZD1222 vaccination. The CDR3 bases are TGCGCCAGCAGCCAAGAAAGAGGACTGCCCCAAGAGACCCAGTACTTC. It is translated as CASSQERGLPQETQYF.